A selection of T cell receptor beta chains follows, all from one sample in a study of T cell repertoires in cytomegalovirus infection. One entry per CDR3 protein results from TCRdb running MiXCR on the reads. The sample has about 180,000 distinct CDR3 sequences, roughly 17% seen once. The specimen sequenced was CD8+ T cells from PBMCs. The receptors shown here come from a human donor in good health (CMV status not recorded). Some clones in this sample may be carry-over from other donors' samples. Each CDR3 is given with its conserved first and last residue. The D gene is left open where the match is weak. Only part of the rows carry a size: once, few, many, or a class if the clone is expanded.

>TRBJ2-1|.|TRBV7-3|few
TGTGCCAGCAGCCATGACAGGTCAGGGAAGCAGTTCTTC
CASSHDRSGKQFF
>TRBJ2-3|TRBD1|TRBV12-3/TRBV12-4|many
TGTGCCAGCAGTTCGGGACAGGGTCCAGATACGCAGTATTTT
CASSSGQGPDTQYF
>TRBJ2-7|TRBD2|TRBV7-2|few
TGTGCCAGCAGCTTAGCGCTAGCGGGGGCCAGCTCCTACGAGCAGTACTTC
CASSLALAGASSYEQYF
>TRBJ2-3|TRBD1|TRBV15|.
TGTGCCACCACCTCCCGGGACAGTTCAGATACGCAGTATTTT
CATTSRDSSDTQYF
>TRBJ2-6|.|TRBV29-1|few
TGCAGCGTTGAAGGCGGGCTGTACTCTGGGGCCAACGTCCTGACTTTC
CSVEGGLYSGANVLTF
>TRBJ1-6|TRBD1|TRBV20-1|few
TGCAGTGCTCCGACAGGGGGCCGAACCTATAATTCACCCCTCCACTTT
CSAPTGGRTYNSPLHF
>TRBJ2-1|.|TRBV7-9|.
TGTGCCAGCACGGGGGACAACTACAATGAGCAGTTCTTC
CASTGDNYNEQFF
>TRBJ2-3|TRBD2|TRBV7-2|many
TGTGCCAGCAGCTCCCTGATCGACCCTAGCGGATTTGAAACAGATACGCAGTATTTT
CASSSLIDPSGFETDTQYF
>TRBJ2-7|TRBD2|TRBV29-1|.
TGCAGCGTAGATAGCGGGGGAGCGGGCAACGAGCAGTACTTC
CSVDSGGAGNEQYF
>TRBJ2-2|.|TRBV5-5|.
TGTGCCAGCAGCCCAGAGGGGGCCGGGGAGCTGTTTTTT
CASSPEGAGELFF
>TRBJ1-4|TRBD1|TRBV28|few
TGTGCCAGCATAGGGACAGGACCTGAAAAACTGTTTTTT
CASIGTGPEKLFF
>TRBJ2-2|TRBD1|TRBV7-6|few
TGTGCCAGCAGCCTACGACCGGGACAGGGAGCTCCGAACACCGGGGAGCTGTTTTTT
CASSLRPGQGAPNTGELFF
>TRBJ2-1|TRBD1|TRBV19|.
TGTGCCAGTAGTTACAGGGGATTCTCCTACAATGAGCAGTTCTTC
CASSYRGFSYNEQFF
>TRBJ2-1|TRBD1|TRBV29-1|.
TGCAGCGTAGAGGGGACAGAAAACTACAATGAGCAGTTCTTC
CSVEGTENYNEQFF
>TRBJ1-1|TRBD1|TRBV5-1|few
TGCGCCAGCAGCTTGTACGCGGGACAGGGACCGAACACTGAAGCTTTCTTT
CASSLYAGQGPNTEAFF
>TRBJ1-1|.|TRBV7-3|many
TGTGCCAGCAGCCCAGGAGGGGGCACTGAAGCTTTCTTT
CASSPGGGTEAFF
>TRBJ1-3|.|TRBV7-2|.
TGTGCCAGCAGCTTAGTATCAGGGACCGCCTCTGGAAACACCATATATTTT
CASSLVSGTASGNTIYF
>TRBJ2-1|.|TRBV6-5|.
TGTGCCACCTCCGTTGGAGGGTCTTCCTACAATGAGCAGTTCTTC
CATSVGGSSYNEQFF
>TRBJ2-7|.|TRBV28|few
TGTGCCAGCAGTTCCACTATCTCCTACGAGCAGTACTTC
CASSSTISYEQYF
>TRBJ1-4|.|TRBV20-1|few
TGCAGTGCTAGAGATGAAGAAAAACTGTTTTTT
CSARDEEKLFF
>TRBJ1-6|.|TRBV7-9|few
TGTGCCAGCAGCCTCACACAAGGGGATTCACCCCTCCACTTT
CASSLTQGDSPLHF
>TRBJ1-4|TRBD1|TRBV2|few
TGTGCCAGCAGTGACCCCACAGGGGGCGATGAAAAACTGTTTTTT
CASSDPTGGDEKLFF
>TRBJ2-5|TRBD1|TRBV29-1|few
TGCAGCGTACTTACAGGGGGCGCCAGGAGGGCCCAGTACTTC
CSVLTGGARRAQYF
>TRBJ2-7|.|TRBV7-2|many
TGTGCCAGCAGCTTAGATACCCGCCTCTACGAGCAGTACTTC
CASSLDTRLYEQYF
>TRBJ1-4|.|TRBV15|.
TGTGCCACCTCGGACTTATATGAAAAACTGTTTTTT
CATSDLYEKLFF
>TRBJ1-2|.|TRBV7-8|.
TGTGCCAGCAGCGGGGCGAGGGCTAACTATGGCTACACCTTC
CASSGARANYGYTF
>TRBJ2-7|.|TRBV2|.
TGTGCCAGCAGTGAAGCACCAGGGGACTATACCTACGAGCAGTACTTC
CASSEAPGDYTYEQYF
>TRBJ1-4|TRBD1|TRBV6-6|.
TGTGCCAGCAGATTTGGGACAGGGGGCTCGAATGAAAAACTGTTTTTT
CASRFGTGGSNEKLFF